One and the same sample provided the 10 T cell receptor beta chains below, sequenced in a study of T cell responses to AZD1222 COVID-19 vaccine. Produced via immunoSEQ multiplex PCR; TCRdb's table is partial and in-frame only. In the table there are 110,000 to 150,000 clones, approximately 83% of which are singletons. This specimen consisted of peripheral blood, obtained on day 0 of AZD1222 vaccination. These receptors all come from an adult in good health.

The chain carries TRBV27 and TRBJ1-1, with D maybe TRBD1 (5 bases). Trimming removed 3 bases from V and 0 bases from J, with 20 bases in between. Germline V lookup: CDR1 MNHEY, CDR2 SMNVEV (reference sequence). This CDR3 contains 18 residues. The CDR3 reads CASSFLGRGRQMNTEAFF. Here the CDR3 DNA reads TGTGCCAGCAGTTTTCTCGGACGGGGCCGCCAAATGAACACTGAAGCTTTCTTT.

The chain combines TRBV19 with TRBJ2-4; tentatively, D is TRBD1 (6 bases). Germline values: CDR1 LNHDA, CDR2 SQIVND (reference sequence). V was clipped by 5 bases and J by 3 bases, with 32 bases between them. This CDR3 contains 21 residues. The CDR3 sequence is CASSWAGSGAASHRFKNIQYF. The CDR3 region has the DNA TGTGCCAGTAGTTGGGCTGGTTCAGGGGCCGCGAGTCACCGATTCAAAAACATTCAGTACTTC.

V gene TRBV14 combines with J gene TRBJ2-7; possibly TRBD1 for D (6 bases). The CDR3 runs 14 residues. Germline CDR1 is SGHDN and CDR2 is FVKESK. Trimming cost V 4 bases and J 3 bases, with 13 bases left between them. CDR3 amino acids: CASSPTGNLYEQYF. The DNA for the CDR3 is TGTGCCAGCAGCCCTACAGGGAACCTCTACGAGCAGTACTTC. The full variable domain, in which reference TRBV14 and TRBJ2-7 provide the parts outside the CDR3, is EAGVTQFPSHSVIEKGQTVTLRCDPISGHDNLYWYRRVMGKEIKFLLHFVKESKQDESGMPNNRFLAERTGGTYSTLKVQPAELEDSGVYFCASSPTGNLYEQYFGPGTRLTVT.

This chain joins TRBV28 and TRBJ2-7, with a possible D match to TRBD1 (7 bases). Germline CDR1 MDHEN, CDR2 SYDVKM. The CDR3 runs 13 residues. V shed 8 bases and J shed 0 bases, with 11 bases lying between them. Here the CDR3 reads CASAGQSSYEQYF. CDR3 nucleotide sequence: TGTGCCAGCGCGGGACAGAGCTCCTACGAGCAGTACTTC.

V and J are TRBV28 and TRBJ2-1; 13 bases match TRBD2. J lost 5 bases, V lost 6 bases, and 1 base had no gene match. The CDR3 spans 14 residues. Germline V gives CDR1 MDHEN, CDR2 SYDVKM. The CDR3: CASSGLAGDNEQFF. The DNA of the CDR3 is TGTGCCAGCAGCGGACTAGCGGGGGACAATGAGCAGTTCTTC.

The chain links TRBV19 to TRBJ1-5, with a possible D match to TRBD1 (5 bases). V lost 3 bases to trimming and J lost 4 bases, with 13 bases between them. Germline CDR1 is LNHDA and CDR2 is SQIVND (reference sequence). The CDR3 loop spans 15 amino acids. CDR3 in amino acids: CASSMGGWGNQPQHF. CDR3 bases: TGTGCCAGTAGTATGGGAGGGTGGGGGAATCAGCCCCAGCATTTT.

This clone occurred once. The V call is TRBV5-1, the J call TRBJ1-1; possibly TRBD1 for D (5 bases). Trimming cost V 0 bases and J 2 bases, with 14 bases left between them. The CDR3 contains 16 residues. Germline V CDR1 and CDR2: SGHRS, YFSETQ. Written as DNA, the CDR3 is TGCGCCAGCAGCTTGGTAGGGGTGCGGCCTAACACTGAAGCTTTCTTT. This gives the protein CASSLVGVRPNTEAFF.

The chain combines TRBV9 with TRBJ1-3; possibly TRBD1 for D (5 bases). Trimming stripped 3 bases from V and 0 bases from J, with 16 bases between. The CDR3 covers 17 residues. The germline V gene has CDR1 SGDLS and CDR2 YYNGEE. The DNA for the CDR3 is TGTGCCAGCAGCGAAGGGGTATTTGGTAGCTCTGGAAACACCATATATTTT. It is translated as CASSEGVFGSSGNTIYF.

About this clone itself: A junction end diverges from the germline sequence, so it may reflect a read error. The J gene is TRBJ2-3, the V gene TRBV7-9; D call uncertain. From germline, CDR1 is SEHNR and CDR2 FQNEAQ (reference sequence). The CDR3 has 15 amino acids. The CDR3 loop reads CASSPPGLPGDTQCF. The DNA of the CDR3 is TGTGCCAGCAGCCCCCCCGGGCTACCCGGAGATACGCAGTGTTTT.

The CDR3 loop reads CATSDPGQGGNTEAFF. CDR3 DNA: TGTGCCACCAGTGATCCGGGACAGGGTGGGAACACTGAAGCTTTCTTT. The chain carries TRBV24-1 and TRBJ1-1; 9 nucleotides agree with TRBD1. CDR3 size: 16 residues. Germline trimming cut 3 bases from V and 1 base from J; bases unmatched to any gene: 5. Germline assignment: CDR1 KGHDR and CDR2 SFDVKD.